What follows are 25 T cell receptor beta chains derived from one specimen sequenced in a study of T cell repertoires in cytomegalovirus infection. TCRdb itself ran the reads through MiXCR, one entry per CDR3 protein. The sample yields about 490,000 distinct CDR3 sequences, about 11% seen once. The sample consisted of PBMCs. The receptors stem from a human donor in good health (CMV status not recorded). Some clones in this sample may be carry-over from other donors' samples.

In this sample, this clonotype turned up many times. This chain uses TRBV7-2 with TRBJ2-3; TRBD2 matches at 13 bases. Germline values: CDR1 SGHTA, CDR2 FQGNSA. The junction had 6 bases not matched to a gene; V was cut back by 4 bases and J by 5 bases. This CDR3 comprises 16 residues. In DNA form, the CDR3 reads TGTGCCAGCAGCTCGTCCGGACTAGCGGGGGAAGATACGCAGTATTTT. It translates to CASSSSGLAGEDTQYF.

This clonotype was picked up many times. The chain combines TRBV19 with TRBJ2-4, with TRBD1 identical over 9 bases. Germline assignment: CDR1 LNHDA and CDR2 SQIVND (reference sequence). V lost 3 bases and J lost 6; bases outside the gene matches: 6. The CDR3 is 15 residues long. The CDR3 DNA follows: TGTGCCAGTAGTATCCCGGGACAGGGACGAAACATTCAGTACTTC. It codes for CASSIPGQGRNIQYF.

This clonotype was recorded many times. This chain connects TRBV11-2 to TRBJ1-2, with 7 bases that match TRBD1. This CDR3 is built from 16 residues. CDR1 and CDR2 from the germline V gene are SGHAT and FQNNGV. V trimming: 4 bases; J trimming: 4 bases; junction bases outside the gene matches: 12. CDR3 in amino acids: CASSSRGEGGTYGYTF. CDR3 coding DNA: TGTGCCAGCAGCTCCAGGGGGGAAGGGGGCACCTATGGCTACACCTTC.

Many counts were recorded for this clonotype. This sequence joins TRBV7-9 and TRBJ2-7, with D hard to call. Trimming shortened V by 2 bases and J by 6 bases, and 17 bases separated the two germline ends. This CDR3 comprises 15 residues. Looked up from germline, CDR1 is SEHNR and CDR2 is FQNEAQ (reference sequence). The CDR3 is CASSLLGSPVGEQYF. CDR3 bases: TGTGCCAGCAGCTTATTAGGGTCTCCCGTGGGCGAGCAGTACTTC. The whole variable domain, filled in from reference TRBV7-9 and TRBJ2-7, reads DTGVSQNPRHKITKRGQNVTFRCDPISEHNRLYWYRQTLGQGPEFLTYFQNEAQLEKSRLLSDRFSAERPKGSFSTLEIQRTEQGDSAMYLCASSLLGSPVGEQYFGPGTRLTVT.

This chain's CDR3 is CARLRAEILMSYEQYF. DNA for the CDR3: TGTGCCAGGCTTAGGGCCGAGATCTTAATGTCCTACGAGCAGTACTTC. The rearrangement joins TRBV7-9 to TRBJ2-7; D call uncertain. From germline, CDR1 is SEHNR and CDR2 FQNEAQ (reference sequence). CDR3 length: 16 residues. The V and J ends lost 9 bases and 1 base respectively, with 22 bases between them.

This clonotype appeared many times. The rearrangement uses TRBV14 and TRBJ2-1; D is unclear. Per germline, CDR1 SGHDN and CDR2 FVKESK. Trimming stripped 3 bases from V and 6 bases from J, with 3 bases between. The CDR3 is 11 residues long. CDR3 sequence reads: CASSHRNEQFF. The CDR3 coding sequence is TGTGCCAGCAGCCACCGCAATGAGCAGTTCTTC. Full variable domain (missing parts from reference TRBV14 and TRBJ2-1): EAGVTQFPSHSVIEKGQTVTLRCDPISGHDNLYWYRRVMGKEIKFLLHFVKESKQDESGMPNNRFLAERTGGTYSTLKVQPAELEDSGVYFCASSHRNEQFFGPGTRLTVL.

This clonotype was counted a few times. V usage is TRBV20-1 and J usage is TRBJ1-5; 7 bases line up with TRBD1. In germline, CDR1 is DFQATT, CDR2 SNEGSKA (reference sequence). The CDR3 spans 16 residues. Trimming cost V 1 base and J 0 bases; bases outside gene matches: 6. The chain's CDR3 is CSARARQGNSNQPQHF. DNA of the CDR3: TGCAGTGCTAGAGCGCGACAGGGCAATAGCAATCAGCCCCAGCATTTT.

The DNA for the CDR3 is TGTGCCAGCAGTCTACAGGGGGCTATGCGGGACTACGAGCAGTACTTC. This codes for CASSLQGAMRDYEQYF. The chain carries TRBV27 and TRBJ2-7; 9 bases agree with TRBD1. The CDR3 spans 16 residues. The V gene end was trimmed by 5 bases and the J gene end by 3 bases; junction bases not matched to a gene: 11. Germline CDR1 and CDR2: MNHEY and SMNVEV (reference sequence).

This clonotype was seen at least ten times. The CDR3 here is CSARDGTAYGYTF. The DNA of the CDR3 is TGCAGTGCTAGAGATGGGACAGCGTATGGCTACACCTTC. V usage is TRBV20-1 and J usage is TRBJ1-2, with TRBD1 matching 7 bases. This CDR3 is 13 amino acids long. The ends lost 0 bases at V and 5 bases at J; junction bases unmatched: 3. The germline V gene has CDR1 DFQATT and CDR2 SNEGSKA (reference sequence).

This clonotype has a handful of counts. The J gene is TRBJ2-7, the V gene TRBV19; 7 bases align to TRBD2. The CDR3 runs to 15 residues. Per germline, CDR1 LNHDA and CDR2 SQIVND (reference sequence). V dropped 3 bases and J dropped 0; count of bases not matched to a gene: 5. The DNA for the CDR3 is TGTGCCAGTAGTATGGAGGGGACTATCTCCTACGAGCAGTACTTC. Its translation: CASSMEGTISYEQYF.

The genes are TRBV6-5 and TRBJ2-1; tentatively, D is TRBD2 (5 bases). V lost 5 bases to trimming and J lost 6 bases, with 17 bases between them. This CDR3 is built from 15 residues. Germline CDR1 is MNHEY and CDR2 is SVGAGI. The CDR3 DNA is TGTGCCAGCAGTGCTTGGCGGGCCCAGGCCAATGAGCAGTTCTTC. Protein: CASSAWRAQANEQFF.

As for this clonotype: This clone may be a read error of a much larger clone one base away. The chain carries TRBV2 and TRBJ2-1; 9 positions match TRBD2. The CDR3 contains 16 residues. Trimming removed 6 bases from V and 9 bases from J; junction bases left unmatched: 15. Looked up from germline, CDR1 is SNHLY and CDR2 is FYNNEI. The CDR3 bases are TGTGCCAGCAGAGAACGGGCGGGAGGGCCGGAGAGTGAGCAGTTCTTC. This encodes CASRERAGGPESEQFF.

The sample holds a few counts of this clonotype. The chain combines TRBV12-5 with TRBJ1-1; D is unresolved. Trimming took off 3 bases at V and 0 bases at J, with 14 bases between the two ends. The CDR3 spans 16 residues. Germline V gene data show CDR1 as LGHNT and CDR2 as FRNRAP. The CDR3 loop is CASGFSKQNLNTEAFF. CDR3 coding DNA: TGTGCTAGTGGTTTCAGTAAACAGAATTTGAACACTGAAGCTTTCTTT.

This clonotype has a count of ten or more. The rearrangement links TRBV7-8 to TRBJ2-5, with TRBD2 identical over 8 bases. Unmatched junction bases numbered 12, after V lost 5 bases and J lost 1 base. The CDR3 extends over 17 amino acids. Per germline, CDR1 SGHVS and CDR2 FQNEAQ. The DNA of the CDR3 is TGTGCCAGCAGCCGCATCGGGGCGGGAGGTTCCCAAGAGACCCAGTACTTC. This translates into CASSRIGAGGSQETQYF.

This clonotype occurred a few times. The J gene is TRBJ2-5, the V gene TRBV20-1, with D perhaps matching TRBD2 (6 bases). The CDR3 extends over 17 amino acids. In germline, CDR1 is DFQATT, CDR2 SNEGSKA (reference sequence). Trimming stripped 1 base from V and 7 bases from J, with 25 bases between. CDR3 amino acids: CSARGGRGLSAWGTQYF. DNA for the CDR3: TGCAGTGCTAGAGGGGGACGGGGGTTGAGCGCCTGGGGGACCCAGTACTTC.

This clonotype was counted ten times or more. The V call is TRBV12-3 or TRBV12-4, the J call TRBJ1-2, with a possible D match to TRBD1 (5 bases). V was clipped by 8 bases and J by 8 bases, with 18 bases between them. This CDR3 comprises 13 residues. In DNA, the CDR3 is TGTGCCAGCCGCCCATCTGGGGCTGGGGGCTACACCTTC. The encoded protein is CASRPSGAGGYTF.

This clonotype occurred a few times. This rearrangement joins TRBV28 to TRBJ2-2, with 11 bases fitting TRBD2. The V gene's germline CDR1 is MDHEN and CDR2 SYDVKM. The CDR3 consists of 15 residues. V lost 7 bases, J lost 5 bases, and 6 bases stayed unmatched. CDR3: CASTLAGGYTGELFF. The CDR3 DNA reads TGTGCCAGCACCCTAGCGGGAGGTTATACCGGGGAGCTGTTTTTT.

There are a few counts of this clonotype. The chain links TRBV18 to TRBJ1-1; D is unresolved. The CDR3 runs 15 residues. Trimming removed 0 bases at V and 6 bases at J, with 14 bases between. Germline CDR1 KGHSH, CDR2 LQKENI. The CDR3 sequence: CASSPPAGPSAEAFF. The CDR3 DNA follows: TGTGCCAGCTCACCACCGGCCGGCCCCTCAGCTGAAGCTTTCTTT.

The sample holds many counts of this clonotype. J is TRBJ2-5 and V is TRBV27, with 8 bases fitting TRBD1. The V and J ends lost 0 bases and 3 bases, in that order; junction bases with no gene match: 6. The germline V gene has CDR1 MNHEY and CDR2 SMNVEV (reference sequence). The CDR3 spans 16 residues. CDR3 bases: TGTGCCAGCAGTTTATCGTATGAGACAGGGGAAGAGACCCAGTACTTC. Amino acid sequence: CASSLSYETGEETQYF.

The table lists this clonotype with many counts. This rearrangement joins TRBV7-9 to TRBJ2-1, with 7 bases fitting TRBD2. The V and J ends lost 5 bases and 4 bases, in that order; junction bases with no gene match: 8. CDR3 length equals 15 residues. Germline loops: CDR1 SEHNR, CDR2 FQNEAQ (reference sequence). In DNA form, the CDR3 reads TGTGCCAGCAGCCCCCGGACTAGGGTTTACAATGAGCAGTTCTTC. It encodes CASSPRTRVYNEQFF.

This clonotype was seen many times. The chain's CDR3 is CASSSRNSGGADAGELFF. CDR3 bases: TGCGCCAGCAGCTCCAGAAATAGCGGGGGGGCTGATGCCGGGGAGCTGTTTTTT. The chain employs TRBV5-1 and TRBJ2-2, with TRBD2 identical over 11 bases. From germline, CDR1 is SGHRS and CDR2 YFSETQ. The CDR3 is made up of 18 amino acids. The V and J ends lost 3 bases and 6 bases, in that order; junction bases with no gene match: 13.

This clonotype came up many times. The chain links TRBV28 to TRBJ1-1; no definite D call. The CDR3 sequence is 14 residues long. The V end was cut by 2 bases, the J end by 0 bases, with 7 bases between. Germline loops: CDR1 MDHEN, CDR2 SYDVKM. CDR3 protein: CASSLTRMNTEAFF. The CDR3 DNA follows: TGTGCCAGCAGTTTAACTCGGATGAACACTGAAGCTTTCTTT.

In this sample, this clonotype turned up many times. CDR3 residues: CASSPRQGAAGGYTF. The DNA for the CDR3 is TGTGCCAGCAGCCCCCGACAGGGGGCGGCTGGTGGCTACACCTTC. The rearrangement joins TRBV7-2 to TRBJ1-2; 10 bases align to TRBD1. CDR3 length: 15 amino acids. Germline loops: CDR1 SGHTA, CDR2 FQGNSA. The V segment lost 5 bases and the J segment 7 bases; nucleotides outside the gene matches: 10.

As concerns this clonotype: A single base separates this from a much larger clone, so it may be a read error. This chain uses TRBV28 with TRBJ1-3, with 7 bases matching TRBD1. The CDR3 totals 14 residues. Germline CDR1 and CDR2: MDHEN and SYDVKM. CDR3 sequence reads: CASSHRPGGNTISF. The CDR3 DNA follows: TGTGCCAGCAGCCACCGACCAGGGGGAAACACCATATCTTTT.

This clonotype has just a few counts. This chain links TRBV10-3 with TRBJ2-5, with 11 bases identical to TRBD2. The V and J ends lost 6 bases and 5 bases, in that order; junction bases with no gene match: 8. The CDR3 runs to 15 residues. Germline V gene data show CDR1 as ENHRY and CDR2 as SYGVKD. The CDR3 loop is CAIRDSGGAGETQYF. The DNA for the CDR3 is TGTGCCATCAGGGATAGCGGGGGGGCCGGTGAGACCCAGTACTTC.